This T cell receptor beta chain was recorded in a study of blood T cells in healthy people across ages. Study observations and caveats: Possibly confounding the expanded clonotype changes was the fact that donor CMV status was unknown. Naive T cell percentage by flow cytometry tracked strongly with beta diversity. In long-lived donors, naive CD4+ cell counts and diversity exceeded those of aged donors.

It was with a sample-barcoded 5' primer and a J-beta primer mix that a second PCR of roughly 7 to 12 cycles was run. The template-switch adaptor was a 5' adaptor with 12 random nucleotides. It tagged each cDNA molecule. TCRdb analysed the 5' RACE reads with MiXCR anew, one entry per CDR3 protein. This table has hundreds of thousands of distinct CDR3 sequences, around 42% appearing once. On this clonotype itself: What it recognizes is unknown.

Sequencing was done on a sample of blood. This sequence was found in a man aged 60 to 75 in good health.

Here the CDR3 reads CASSQDPGRSAETQYF. The CDR3 DNA is TGTGCCAGCAGCCAAGACCCGGGTAGGTCAGCCGAGACCCAGTACTTC. The rearrangement links TRBV4-2 to TRBJ2-5; D uncertain. Trimming removed 0 bases from V and 5 bases from J, with 16 bases in between. The CDR3 is 16 amino acids. Germline V gene data show CDR1 as LGHNA and CDR2 as YNFKEQ.